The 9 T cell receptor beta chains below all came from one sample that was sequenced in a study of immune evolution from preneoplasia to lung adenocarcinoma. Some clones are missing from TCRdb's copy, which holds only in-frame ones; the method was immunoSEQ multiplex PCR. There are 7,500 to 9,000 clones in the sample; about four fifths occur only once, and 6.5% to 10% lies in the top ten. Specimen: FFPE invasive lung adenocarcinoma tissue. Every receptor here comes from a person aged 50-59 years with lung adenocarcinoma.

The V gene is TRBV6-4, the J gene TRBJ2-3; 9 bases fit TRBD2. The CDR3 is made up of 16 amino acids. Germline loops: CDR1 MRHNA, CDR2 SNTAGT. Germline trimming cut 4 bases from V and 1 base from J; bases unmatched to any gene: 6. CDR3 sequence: CASSVAGGGGTDTQYF. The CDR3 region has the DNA TGTGCCAGCAGTGTCGCGGGAGGGGGCGGCACAGATACGCAGTATTTT.

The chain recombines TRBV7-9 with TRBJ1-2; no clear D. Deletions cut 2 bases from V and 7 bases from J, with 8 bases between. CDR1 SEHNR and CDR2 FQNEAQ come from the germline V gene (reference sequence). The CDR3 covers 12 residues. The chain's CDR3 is CASSLNLIGYTF. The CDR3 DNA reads TGTGCCAGCAGCTTAAATCTCATTGGCTACACCTTC.

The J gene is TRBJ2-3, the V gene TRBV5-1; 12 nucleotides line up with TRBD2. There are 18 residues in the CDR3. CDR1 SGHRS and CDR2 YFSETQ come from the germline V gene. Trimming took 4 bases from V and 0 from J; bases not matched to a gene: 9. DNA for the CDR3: TGCGCCAGCAGCGTACTAGCGGGAGGCACCTCTAGCACAGATACGCAGTATTTT. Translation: CASSVLAGGTSSTDTQYF.

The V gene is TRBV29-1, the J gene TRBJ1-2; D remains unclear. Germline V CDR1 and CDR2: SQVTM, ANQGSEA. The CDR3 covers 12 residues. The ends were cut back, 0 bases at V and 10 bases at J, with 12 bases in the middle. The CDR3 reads CSVEDQEENYTF. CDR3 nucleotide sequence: TGCAGCGTTGAAGATCAGGAGGAGAACTACACCTTC. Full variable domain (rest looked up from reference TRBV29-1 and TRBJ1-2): SAVISQKPSRDICQRGTSLTIQCQVDSQVTMMFWYRQQPGQSLTLIATANQGSEATYESGFVIDKFPISRPNLTFSTLTVSNMSPEDSSIYLCSVEDQEENYTFGSGTRLTVV.

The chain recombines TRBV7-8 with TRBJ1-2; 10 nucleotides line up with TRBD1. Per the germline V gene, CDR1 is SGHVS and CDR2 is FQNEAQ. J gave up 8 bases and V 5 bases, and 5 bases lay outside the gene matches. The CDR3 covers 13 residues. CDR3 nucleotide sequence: TGTGCCAGCAGCCCGACAGGGGGCGAAGGCTACACCTTC. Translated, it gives CASSPTGGEGYTF. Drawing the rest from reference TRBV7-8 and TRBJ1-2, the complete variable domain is GAGVSQSPRYKVAKRGQDVALRCDPISGHVSLFWYQQALGQGPEFLTYFQNEAQLDKSGLPSDRFFAERPEGSVSTLKIQRTQQEDSAVYLCASSPTGGEGYTFGSGTRLTVV.

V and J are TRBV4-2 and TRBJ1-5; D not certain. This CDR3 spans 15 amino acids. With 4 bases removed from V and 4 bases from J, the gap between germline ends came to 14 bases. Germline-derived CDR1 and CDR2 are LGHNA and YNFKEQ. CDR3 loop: CASSPEEQTNQPQHF. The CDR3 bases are TGTGCCAGCAGCCCAGAGGAACAGACTAATCAGCCCCAGCATTTT.

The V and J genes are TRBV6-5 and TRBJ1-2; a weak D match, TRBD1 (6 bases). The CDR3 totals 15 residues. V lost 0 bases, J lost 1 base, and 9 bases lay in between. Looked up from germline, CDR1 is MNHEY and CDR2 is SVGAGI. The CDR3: CASSYSTGLNYGYTF. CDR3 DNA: TGTGCCAGCAGTTACTCTACAGGGCTTAACTATGGCTACACCTTC.

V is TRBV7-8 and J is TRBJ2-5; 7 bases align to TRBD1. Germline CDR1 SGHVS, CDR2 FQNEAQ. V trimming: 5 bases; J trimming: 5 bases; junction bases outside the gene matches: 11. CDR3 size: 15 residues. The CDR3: CASSKQTGPGETQYF. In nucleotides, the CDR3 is TGTGCCAGCAGCAAACAGACAGGGCCGGGGGAGACCCAGTACTTC.

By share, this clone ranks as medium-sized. CDR3 residues: CSVEPPGLAGVLEQFF. CDR3 bases: TGCAGCGTTGAACCTCCGGGACTAGCGGGAGTTCTTGAGCAGTTCTTC. This chain links TRBV29-1 with TRBJ2-1; 14 bases line up with TRBD2. The germline gives CDR1 SQVTM, CDR2 ANQGSEA. Germline trimming cut 2 bases from V and 9 bases from J; bases unmatched to any gene: 9. This CDR3 is built from 16 residues.